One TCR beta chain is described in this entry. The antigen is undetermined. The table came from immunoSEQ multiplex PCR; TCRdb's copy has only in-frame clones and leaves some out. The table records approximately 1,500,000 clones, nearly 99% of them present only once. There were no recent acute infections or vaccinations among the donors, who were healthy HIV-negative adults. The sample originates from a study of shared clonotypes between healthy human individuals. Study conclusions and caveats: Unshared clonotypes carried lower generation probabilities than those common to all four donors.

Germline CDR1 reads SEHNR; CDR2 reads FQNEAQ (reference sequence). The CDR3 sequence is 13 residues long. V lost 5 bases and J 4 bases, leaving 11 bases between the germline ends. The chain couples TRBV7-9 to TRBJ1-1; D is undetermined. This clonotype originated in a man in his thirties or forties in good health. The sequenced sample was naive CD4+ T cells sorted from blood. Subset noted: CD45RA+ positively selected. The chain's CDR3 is CASSIEIGTEAFF. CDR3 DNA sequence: TGTGCCAGCAGCATAGAGATTGGCACTGAAGCTTTCTTT.